This TCR beta chain appears in the sequencing data of a study of human T cells and chemical hapten exposure. This clonotype was detected a few times. Study processing details: TCRs per sample had a median of roughly 96,000 and ranged from 23,224 to 690,600. TCRdb processed the RACE reads anew with MiXCR; each CDR3 protein has one entry. The V and J calls were not made by the authors but by TCRdb's processing. The data show roughly 100,000 distinct CDR3 sequences, with approximately 9.7% seen just once and 2.9% held by the top ten. Time point in this sample: healthy volunteer bleed at 2 weeks. From whole blood left unfractionated, total RNA was extracted. This CDR3 has 16 residues. Trimming removed 0 bases from V and 8 bases from J; junction bases left unmatched: 6. Looked up from germline, CDR1 is MGHRA and CDR2 is YSYEKL.

The chain links TRBV4-1 to TRBJ2-1; 11 bases map to TRBD2. Sample: whole blood. The clonotype was recovered from a female donor in good health. Some clones in this sample may be carry-over from other donors' samples. In nucleotides, the CDR3 is TGCGCCAGCAGCCAAGAAATGCTAGCGGGAGGAGATGAGCAGTTCTTC. This sequence encodes CASSQEMLAGGDEQFF.